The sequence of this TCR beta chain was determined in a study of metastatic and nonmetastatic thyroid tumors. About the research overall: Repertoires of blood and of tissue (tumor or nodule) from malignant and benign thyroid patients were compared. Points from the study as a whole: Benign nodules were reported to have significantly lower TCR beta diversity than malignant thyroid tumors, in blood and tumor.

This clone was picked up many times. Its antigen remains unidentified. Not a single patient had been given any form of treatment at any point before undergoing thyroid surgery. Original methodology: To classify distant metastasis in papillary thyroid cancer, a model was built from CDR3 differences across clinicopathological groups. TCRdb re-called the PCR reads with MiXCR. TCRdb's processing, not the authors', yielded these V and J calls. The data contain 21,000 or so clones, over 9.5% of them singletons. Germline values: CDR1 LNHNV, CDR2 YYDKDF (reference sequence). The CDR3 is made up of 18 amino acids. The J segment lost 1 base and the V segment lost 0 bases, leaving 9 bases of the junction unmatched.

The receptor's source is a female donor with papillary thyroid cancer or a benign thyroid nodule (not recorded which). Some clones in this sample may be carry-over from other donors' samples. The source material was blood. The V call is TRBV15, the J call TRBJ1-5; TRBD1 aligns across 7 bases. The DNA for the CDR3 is TGTGCCACCAGCAGAGAGGGAACCGACAGGGAGAGCAATCAGCCCCAGCATTTT. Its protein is CATSREGTDRESNQPQHF.